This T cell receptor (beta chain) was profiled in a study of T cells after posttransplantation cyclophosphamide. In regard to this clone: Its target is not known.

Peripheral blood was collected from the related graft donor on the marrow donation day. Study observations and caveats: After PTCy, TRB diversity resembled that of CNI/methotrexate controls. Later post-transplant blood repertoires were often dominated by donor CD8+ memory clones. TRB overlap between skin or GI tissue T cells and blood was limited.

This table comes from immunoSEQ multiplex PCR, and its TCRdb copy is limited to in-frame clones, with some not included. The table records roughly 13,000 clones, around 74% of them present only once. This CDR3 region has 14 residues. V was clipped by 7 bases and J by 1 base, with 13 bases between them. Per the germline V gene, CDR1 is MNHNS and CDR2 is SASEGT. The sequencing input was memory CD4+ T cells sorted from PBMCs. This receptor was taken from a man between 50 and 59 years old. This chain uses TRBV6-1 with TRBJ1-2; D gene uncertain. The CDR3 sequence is CASTPLSHNYGYTF. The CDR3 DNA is TGTGCCAGCACGCCACTTTCCCATAACTATGGCTACACCTTC.